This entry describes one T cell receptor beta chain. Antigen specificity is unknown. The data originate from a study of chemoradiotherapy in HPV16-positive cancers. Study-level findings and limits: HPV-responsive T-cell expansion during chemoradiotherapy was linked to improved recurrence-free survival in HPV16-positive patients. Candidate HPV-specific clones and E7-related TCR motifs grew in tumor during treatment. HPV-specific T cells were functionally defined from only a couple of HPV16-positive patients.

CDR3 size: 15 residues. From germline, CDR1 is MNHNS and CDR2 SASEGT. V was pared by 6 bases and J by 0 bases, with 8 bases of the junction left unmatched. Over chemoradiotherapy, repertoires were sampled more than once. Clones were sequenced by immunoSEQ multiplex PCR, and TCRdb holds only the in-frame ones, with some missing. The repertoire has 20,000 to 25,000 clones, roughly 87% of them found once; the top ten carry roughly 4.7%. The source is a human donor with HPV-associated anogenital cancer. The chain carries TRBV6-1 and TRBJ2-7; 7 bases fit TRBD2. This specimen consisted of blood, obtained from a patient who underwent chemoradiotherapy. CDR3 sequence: CASRPTSDSSYEQYF. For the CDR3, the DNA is TGTGCCAGCAGGCCTACTAGCGACTCCTCCTACGAGCAGTACTTC.